A selection of T cell receptor beta chains follows, all from one sample in a study of cytomegalovirus exposure and HLA in healthy donors. Method: immunoSEQ multiplex PCR; TCRdb's copy keeps in-frame clones and lacks some. The sample records 150,000 to 160,000 clones, 80% being singletons. Sequencing input: PBMCs. The receptors shown here come from a woman in her thirties or forties in good health and CMV-seropositive. The CDR3 runs from the conserved cysteine through the conserved F or W. The order of the fields is V gene, J gene, D gene, clone size, CDR3 protein, CDR3 DNA. D genes are given only for firm matches. Expanded clones get a size class; other rows say once, few or many, or leave the size out.

v_gene: TRBV19
j_gene: TRBJ1-2
d_gene: .
abundance: few
CDR3aa: CASSQPAGAGNYGYTF
CDR3nt: TGTGCCAGTAGCCAACCTGCAGGGGCTGGGAACTATGGCTACACCTTC

v_gene: TRBV30
j_gene: TRBJ2-2
d_gene: .
abundance: .
CDR3aa: CASEYIQTTGELFF
CDR3nt: TGTGCCTCGGAGTACATCCAAACCACCGGGGAGCTGTTTTTT

v_gene: TRBV11-2
j_gene: TRBJ1-4
d_gene: .
abundance: .
CDR3aa: CASSLRPLRGTNEKLFF
CDR3nt: TGTGCCAGCAGCTTACGTCCCCTAAGGGGAACTAATGAAAAACTGTTTTTT

v_gene: TRBV27
j_gene: TRBJ2-7
d_gene: TRBD2
abundance: once
CDR3aa: CASGLAGGYEQYF
CDR3nt: TGTGCCAGCGGACTAGCGGGAGGGTACGAGCAGTACTTC

v_gene: TRBV9
j_gene: TRBJ2-5
d_gene: .
abundance: .
CDR3aa: CASSFLSTEVQETQYF
CDR3nt: TGTGCCAGCAGCTTCTTGTCTACAGAAGTGCAAGAGACCCAGTACTTC

v_gene: TRBV6-1
j_gene: TRBJ2-5
d_gene: .
abundance: .
CDR3aa: CASSEERGETQYF
CDR3nt: TGTGCCAGCAGTGAAGAGCGAGGAGAGACCCAGTACTTC

v_gene: TRBV11-3
j_gene: TRBJ2-5
d_gene: TRBD2
abundance: once
CDR3aa: CASSTQLSGNVEETQYF
CDR3nt: TGTGCCAGCAGCACCCAACTAAGCGGGAATGTGGAAGAGACCCAGTACTTC

v_gene: TRBV27
j_gene: TRBJ2-3
d_gene: TRBD2
abundance: .
CDR3aa: CASSLGGLAGGGTDTQYF
CDR3nt: TGTGCCAGCAGTTTAGGAGGACTAGCGGGAGGAGGTACAGATACGCAGTATTTT

v_gene: TRBV9
j_gene: TRBJ2-1
d_gene: .
abundance: .
CDR3aa: CASSEGGEGYNEQFF
CDR3nt: TGTGCCAGCAGCGAGGGGGGGGAGGGGTACAATGAGCAGTTCTTC

v_gene: TRBV19
j_gene: TRBJ2-1
d_gene: TRBD2
abundance: .
CDR3aa: CASSIVGLAGETEQFF
CDR3nt: TGTGCCAGTAGTATAGTGGGACTAGCGGGAGAAACAGAGCAGTTCTTC

v_gene: TRBV6-5
j_gene: TRBJ2-3
d_gene: TRBD2
abundance: .
CDR3aa: CASSYPLAGHTDTQYF
CDR3nt: TGTGCCAGCAGTTACCCCCTAGCGGGGCACACAGATACGCAGTATTTT

v_gene: TRBV28
j_gene: TRBJ1-3
d_gene: .
abundance: .
CDR3aa: CAAHRRGAGNTIYF
CDR3nt: TGTGCCGCCCATCGTCGGGGGGCTGGAAACACCATATATTTT

v_gene: TRBV19
j_gene: TRBJ2-7
d_gene: TRBD2
abundance: .
CDR3aa: CASSPTSGRAVEQYF
CDR3nt: TGTGCCAGTAGCCCGACTAGCGGGAGGGCCGTCGAGCAGTACTTC

v_gene: TRBV5-1
j_gene: TRBJ2-7
d_gene: .
abundance: .
CDR3aa: CASSLTGQSQNYEQYF
CDR3nt: TGCGCCAGCAGCTTGACAGGGCAGTCTCAGAACTACGAGCAGTACTTC